Below, 17 T cell receptor beta chains from the same sample are listed, as sequenced in a study of blood T cell repertoires in COVID-19. Only in-frame clones appear in the TCRdb table, and some are missing; sequencing was by immunoSEQ multiplex PCR. This sample has fewer than 350,000 clones, with 87% found just once. Sequences were obtained from PBMCs or T cells enriched from blood (not recorded which). Receptor source: a woman aged 40-49 years who had recovered from COVID-19.

This rearrangement joins TRBV4-3 to TRBJ1-2; 8 bases align to TRBD1. This CDR3 contains 15 residues. The J segment lost 2 bases and the V segment lost 4 bases, leaving 6 bases of the junction unmatched. Germline CDR1 LGHNA, CDR2 YSLEER. The CDR3 DNA reads as TGCGCCAGCAGCCTCCGGACAGGGACGAACTATGGCTACACCTTC. Translating it yields CASSLRTGTNYGYTF.

The V gene is TRBV24-1, the J gene TRBJ1-5; D unresolved. Germline V gives CDR1 KGHDR, CDR2 SFDVKD. V gave up 4 bases and J gave up 5 bases, with 8 bases separating them. This CDR3 region has 13 residues. The DNA for the CDR3 is TGTGCCACCAGTGACACCACGGATCAGCCCCAGCATTTT. Translation: CATSDTTDQPQHF.

CDR3 in amino acids: CASWYGGSGANVLTF. In DNA, the CDR3 is TGTGCCAGCTGGTACGGAGGCTCTGGGGCCAACGTCCTGACTTTC. V usage is TRBV2 and J usage is TRBJ2-6, with D possibly TRBD2 on 5 matching bases. The germline gives CDR1 SNHLY, CDR2 FYNNEI. Trimming pared 8 bases from V and 0 bases from J, leaving 11 bases between. This CDR3 spans 15 amino acids.

The chain combines TRBV7-2 with TRBJ2-7; the match to TRBD2 covers 7 bases. The junction had 8 bases not matched to a gene; V was cut back by 4 bases and J by 5 bases. This CDR3 region has 14 residues. Per the germline V gene, CDR1 is SGHTA and CDR2 is FQGNSA. Written as DNA, the CDR3 is TGTGCCAGCAGCTATTTAGCGGGCGGAGACGAGCAGTACTTC. Its translation: CASSYLAGGDEQYF.

This chain uses TRBV14 with TRBJ2-7; 9 nucleotides align to TRBD2. Unmatched junction bases numbered 12, after V lost 1 base and J lost 5 bases. CDR1 and CDR2 (germline): SGHDN, FVKESK. The CDR3 contains 17 residues. CDR3 in DNA: TGTGCCAGCAGCCAAGGCCTCGGGTTAGCGGGAGACGACGAGCAGTACTTC. Translating gives CASSQGLGLAGDDEQYF. Combining the CDR3 with reference TRBV14 and TRBJ2-7 gives the whole variable domain EAGVTQFPSHSVIEKGQTVTLRCDPISGHDNLYWYRRVMGKEIKFLLHFVKESKQDESGMPNNRFLAERTGGTYSTLKVQPAELEDSGVYFCASSQGLGLAGDDEQYFGPGTRLTVT.

This clone was picked up a small number of times. This chain connects TRBV27 to TRBJ2-7; 9 bases map to TRBD1. J was trimmed by 3 bases and V by 5 bases; bases with no gene match: 8. CDR1 is MNHEY, CDR2 SMNVEV, per germline (reference sequence). The CDR3 is made up of 15 amino acids. CDR3 amino acids: CASSDSGTGIYEQYF. The CDR3 DNA reads as TGTGCCAGCAGTGACTCCGGGACAGGGATCTACGAGCAGTACTTC.

This chain uses TRBV5-1 with TRBJ2-1, with TRBD2 matching 9 bases. The germline V gene has CDR1 SGHRS and CDR2 YFSETQ. There are 14 residues in the CDR3. V was clipped by 4 bases and J by 7 bases; unmatched bases: 6. DNA for the CDR3: TGCGCCAGCAGCCCGGGGACTAGCATTAATGAGCAGTTCTTC. It is translated as CASSPGTSINEQFF.

The chain is built from TRBV3-1 (or the pseudogene TRBV3-2) and TRBJ2-1, with D possibly being TRBD2 (5 bases). Between the trimmed V and J ends, which lost 4 bases and 0 bases, there was a span of 22 bases. The CDR3 is 19 residues long. Looked up from germline, CDR1 is LGHDT and CDR2 is YNNKEL (reference sequence). CDR3 sequence: CASSPQPGMGSGSYNEQFF. In DNA, the CDR3 is TGTGCCAGCAGCCCCCAACCGGGGATGGGTTCGGGCTCCTACAATGAGCAGTTCTTC.

V usage is TRBV6-5 and J usage is TRBJ1-2; 10 nucleotides align to TRBD1. This CDR3 contains 13 residues. CDR1 and CDR2 (germline): MNHEY, SVGAGI. The V segment lost 6 bases and the J segment 6 bases; nucleotides outside the gene matches: 4. Here the CDR3 DNA reads TGTGCCAGCAGAAAGGACAGGGGGGATGGCTACACCTTC. Translated: CASRKDRGDGYTF.

This chain uses TRBV6-5 with TRBJ2-5; 9 bases align to TRBD2. Unmatched junction bases numbered 9, after V lost 8 bases and J lost 5 bases. CDR3 length: 14 residues. Germline CDR1 is MNHEY and CDR2 is SVGAGI. In DNA form, the CDR3 reads TGTGCCAGCGATCGTAGCGGGAGCCCCGAGACCCAGTACTTC. Translating gives CASDRSGSPETQYF.

The rearrangement joins TRBV3-1 (or the pseudogene TRBV3-2) to TRBJ2-3, with unresolved D. The length of the CDR3 is 13 residues. Looked up from germline, CDR1 is LGHDT and CDR2 is YNNKEL (reference sequence). V was shortened by 2 bases and J by 6 bases, with 9 bases between the two germline ends. For the CDR3, the DNA is TGTGCCAGCAGCCAATCAGATGGCGATACGCAGTATTTT. It specifies CASSQSDGDTQYF.

The chain couples TRBV18 to TRBJ1-6; 7 nucleotides match TRBD1. From germline, CDR1 is KGHSH and CDR2 LQKENI. V trimming: 3 bases; J trimming: 8 bases; junction bases outside the gene matches: 7. There are 15 residues in the CDR3. The CDR3 sequence: CASSPRGGADSPLHF. The DNA of the CDR3 is TGTGCCAGCTCACCCCGAGGGGGCGCCGATTCACCCCTCCACTTT.

This rearrangement joins TRBV7-2 to TRBJ2-5; tentatively, D is TRBD2 (6 bases). Germline V gene sequence: CDR1 SGHTA, CDR2 FQGNSA. The CDR3 totals 17 residues. V was shortened by 4 bases and J by 4 bases, with 22 bases between the two germline ends. The CDR3 nucleotides read TGTGCCAGCAGCTCCGGAGGGCGGACCCTACGCACAGAGACCCAGTACTTC. Translated: CASSSGGRTLRTETQYF.

The CDR3 DNA reads as TGCGCCAGCAGCTCGCCACAGGGGAGAGGCGGGGAGCTGTTTTTT. It codes for CASSSPQGRGGELFF. This chain links TRBV5-1 with TRBJ2-2; 7 nucleotides agree with TRBD1. The CDR3 covers 15 residues. Germline assignment: CDR1 SGHRS and CDR2 YFSETQ. J lost 7 bases, V lost 3 bases, and 9 bases had no gene match.

The chain combines TRBV24-1 with TRBJ2-7, with 8 bases aligning to TRBD1. The germline CDR1 and CDR2 sequences are KGHDR and SFDVKD. The CDR3 covers 15 residues. J was trimmed by 3 bases and V by 2 bases; bases with no gene match: 5. CDR3 in DNA: TGTGCCACCAGTGATTCGGACAGGGATCACTACGAGCAGTACTTC. Its translation is CATSDSDRDHYEQYF.

This clone was recorded many times. The chain has TRBV5-6 and TRBJ2-2; 7 bases fit TRBD2. Looked up from germline, CDR1 is SGHDT and CDR2 is YYEEEE. This CDR3 region has 14 residues. V was clipped by 0 bases and J by 11 bases; unmatched bases: 7. The CDR3 nucleotides are TGTGCCAGCAGCTTGGCCTCGGGGAGGGAAGAGCTGTTTTTT. This sequence encodes CASSLASGREELFF.

The V and J genes are TRBV7-3 and TRBJ2-1, with TRBD1 identical over 7 bases. The CDR3 consists of 15 residues. Trimming took 2 bases from V and 1 from J; bases not matched to a gene: 2. The germline V gene encodes CDR1 SGHTA and CDR2 FQGTGA. This chain's CDR3 is CASSLGGQSYNEQFF. Here the CDR3 DNA reads TGTGCCAGCAGCTTAGGGGGACAGTCCTACAATGAGCAGTTCTTC.